The 21 T cell receptor beta chains presented below share a single source sample, sequenced in a study of T cell changes during pregnancy in multiple sclerosis. Some clones are missing from TCRdb's copy, which holds only in-frame ones; the method was immunoSEQ multiplex PCR. The sample lists around 42,000 clones, approximately 91% occurring once. The sequenced sample was CD4+ T cells from peripheral blood mononuclear cells, obtained after pregnancy. The receptors shown here come from a female donor in good health, enrolled as a control in a pregnancy study.

This sequence joins TRBV10-3 and TRBJ2-2; 8 positions agree with TRBD2. Germline CDR1 ENHRY, CDR2 SYGVKD. Unmatched junction bases numbered 4, after V lost 10 bases and J lost 0 bases. The CDR3 loop spans 14 amino acids. The CDR3 coding sequence is TGTGCCACCCTTAGCGGGGCGAACACCGGGGAGCTGTTTTTT. Protein: CATLSGANTGELFF.

V usage is TRBV5-6 and J usage is TRBJ1-4; the D gene is possibly TRBD1 (5 bases). CDR3 length: 15 residues. CDR1 SGHDT and CDR2 YYEEEE come from the germline V gene. The ends were cut back, 2 bases at V and 7 bases at J, with 15 bases in the middle. CDR3 sequence: CASSFSNRYIEKLFF. The CDR3 DNA reads as TGTGCCAGCAGCTTTTCTAACAGGTATATTGAAAAACTGTTTTTT.

This chain joins TRBV4-1 and TRBJ1-5; 7 positions match TRBD1. The CDR3 is 16 residues long. V shed 1 base and J 2 bases; nucleotides not matched to a gene: 5. Looked up from germline, CDR1 is MGHRA and CDR2 is YSYEKL. CDR3 coding DNA: TGCGCCAGCAGCCAAGGACAGGGAGGTCGCAATCAGCCCCAGCATTTT. Its protein is CASSQGQGGRNQPQHF.

The chain recombines TRBV21-1 with TRBJ2-7; TRBD2, as called in the table, went unchecked against the DNA. TRBV21-1 is an annotated pseudogene. The CDR3 extends over 17 amino acids. The CDR3 nucleotides are TGTGCCAGCAGCAAAGGGAGGGTATCTTGTTTTGGCTACGAGCAGTACTTC. Protein product: CASSKGRVSCFGYEQYF.

This chain links TRBV1 with TRBJ2-6; the D call of TRBD2 is as the table states it, not checked on the DNA. TRBV1 has pseudogene status. CDR3 length equals 15 residues. CDR3 coding DNA: TGCACCAGCAGCCAAGGGCGGCCAGTGGCCAACGTCCTGACTTTC. Protein sequence: CTSSQGRPVANVLTF.

This chain connects TRBV6-5 to TRBJ1-2, with 7 positions matching TRBD1. After removal of 6 bases from V and 8 bases from J, the junction contained 12 bases not matched to a gene. The CDR3 has 14 amino acids. Germline-derived CDR1 and CDR2 are MNHEY and SVGAGI. The CDR3 reads CASRTGARERGYTF. The DNA of the CDR3 is TGTGCCAGCAGAACAGGGGCCCGGGAAAGGGGCTACACCTTC.

The CDR3 loop reads CASRAGGLETQYF. Here the CDR3 DNA reads TGTGCCAGCAGGGCGGGGGGGCTGGAGACCCAGTACTTC. The chain combines TRBV2 with TRBJ2-5, with TRBD2 identical over 9 bases. The germline V gene encodes CDR1 SNHLY and CDR2 FYNNEI. This CDR3 region has 13 residues. Trimming cost V 6 bases and J 5 bases; bases outside gene matches: 4.

This chain connects TRBV7-9 to TRBJ2-3; D is undetermined. This CDR3 comprises 15 residues. Germline values: CDR1 SEHNR, CDR2 FQNEAQ (reference sequence). V was trimmed by 7 bases and J by 1 base, leaving 15 bases between them. The CDR3 bases are TGTGCCAGCATCGTCGGTATAGTGGGCACAGATACGCAGTATTTT. It yields the protein CASIVGIVGTDTQYF.

The chain couples TRBV7-9 to TRBJ2-3; D might be TRBD2 (5 bases). CDR3 size: 13 residues. Trimming shortened V by 5 bases and J by 4 bases, and 10 bases separated the two germline ends. Germline loops: CDR1 SEHNR, CDR2 FQNEAQ (reference sequence). The CDR3 DNA reads TGTGCCAGCAGCCCAAGAGGGCCAGATACGCAGTATTTT. Translation: CASSPRGPDTQYF.

This chain connects TRBV19 to TRBJ1-1, with D unresolved. The CDR3 totals 13 residues. V shed 8 bases and J shed 1 base, with 11 bases lying between them. Germline values: CDR1 LNHDA, CDR2 SQIVND (reference sequence). Written as DNA, the CDR3 is TGTGCCAGTGCGTTTCGTCGGAACACTGAAGCTTTCTTT. It encodes CASAFRRNTEAFF. The full variable domain, in which reference TRBV19 and TRBJ1-1 provide the parts outside the CDR3, is DGGITQSPKYLFRKEGQNVTLSCEQNLNHDAMYWYRQDPGQGLRLIYYSQIVNDFQKGDIAEGYSVSREKKESFPLTVTSAQKNPTAFYLCASAFRRNTEAFFGQGTRLTVV.

The chain is built from TRBV5-1 and TRBJ1-2; a possible D gene is TRBD1 (6 bases). Trimming took off 0 bases at V and 7 bases at J, with 10 bases between the two ends. Germline V gene sequence: CDR1 SGHRS, CDR2 YFSETQ. The CDR3 is 13 amino acids. CDR3 DNA sequence: TGCGCCAGCAGCTTGGTTGGGGGCCCTGGCTACACCTTC. This translates into CASSLVGGPGYTF.

In DNA form, the CDR3 reads TGCAGCGTTGGGGGCAAAACGTTCACAGATACGCAGTATTTT. It codes for CSVGGKTFTDTQYF. The chain links TRBV29-1 to TRBJ2-3, with D maybe TRBD1 (5 bases). CDR1 and CDR2 from the germline V gene are SQVTM and ANQGSEA. V lost 4 bases, J lost 2 bases, and 13 bases lay in between. The CDR3 has 14 residues.

The chain couples TRBV15 to TRBJ2-3; maybe TRBD2 (6 bases). Germline assignment: CDR1 LNHNV and CDR2 YYDKDF (reference sequence). The CDR3 contains 15 residues. With 8 bases removed from V and 4 bases from J, the gap between germline ends came to 19 bases. The CDR3 protein is CATERGAKRADTQYF. CDR3 nucleotide sequence: TGTGCCACCGAGCGCGGGGCCAAACGGGCAGATACGCAGTATTTT.

The CDR3 nucleotides read TGTGCCAGTAGCCCCCGGGACAGGGTTGGGGAGACCCAGTACTTC. It translates to CASSPRDRVGETQYF. The V call is TRBV19, the J call TRBJ2-5, with TRBD1 matching 9 bases. J lost 5 bases, V lost 6 bases, and 10 bases had no gene match. This CDR3 is built from 15 residues. The germline gives CDR1 LNHDA, CDR2 SQIVND (reference sequence). Full variable domain (outside the CDR3, taken from reference TRBV19 and TRBJ2-5): DGGITQSPKYLFRKEGQNVTLSCEQNLNHDAMYWYRQDPGQGLRLIYYSQIVNDFQKGDIAEGYSVSREKKESFPLTVTSAQKNPTAFYLCASSPRDRVGETQYFGPGTRLLVL.

The chain joins TRBV7-2 to TRBJ2-7; 9 bases agree with TRBD2. CDR3 length: 14 amino acids. Trimming cost V 5 bases and J 4 bases; bases outside gene matches: 6. Per germline, CDR1 SGHTA and CDR2 FQGNSA. CDR3: CASSQTSGSYEQYF. CDR3 DNA sequence: TGTGCCAGCAGCCAAACTAGCGGGTCTTACGAGCAGTACTTC.

The rearrangement links TRBV4-3 to TRBJ2-3; TRBD2 agrees at 9 bases. This CDR3 is 17 amino acids long. V shed 0 bases and J 3 bases; nucleotides not matched to a gene: 7. CDR1 and CDR2 from the germline V gene are LGHNA and YSLEER. CDR3 loop: CASSQDIRREGTDTQYF. In nucleotides, the CDR3 is TGCGCCAGCAGCCAAGATATCCGGCGGGAGGGAACAGATACGCAGTATTTT.

CDR3 sequence (DNA): TGTGCCACCAGCAGAGATCGGACGGGGGGTTATGAGCAGTTCTTC. Translation: CATSRDRTGGYEQFF. The chain links TRBV15 to TRBJ2-1; 7 bases map to TRBD2. The CDR3 extends over 15 amino acids. Per the germline V gene, CDR1 is LNHNV and CDR2 is YYDKDF (reference sequence). V trimming: 0 bases; J trimming: 8 bases; junction bases outside the gene matches: 7.

The rearrangement joins TRBV7-2 to TRBJ2-7; a possible D gene is TRBD1 (5 bases). The CDR3 spans 13 residues. CDR1 is SGHTA, CDR2 FQGNSA, per germline. V was cut by 6 bases and J by 6 bases, with 15 bases left in between. CDR3 protein: CASSFRKDTEQYF. Here the CDR3 DNA reads TGTGCCAGCAGTTTTAGGAAGGACACCGAGCAGTACTTC.

The chain links TRBV29-1 to TRBJ2-7; 11 bases map to TRBD2. Trimming cost V 6 bases and J 3 bases; bases outside gene matches: 7. Germline CDR1 reads SQVTM; CDR2 reads ANQGSEA. This CDR3 region has 14 residues. This CDR3 reads CSVATSGGGYEQYF. DNA for the CDR3: TGCAGCGTCGCAACTAGCGGGGGTGGCTACGAGCAGTACTTC.

The chain carries TRBV21-1 and TRBJ1-4. TRBV21-1 is deemed a pseudogene. The CDR3 length is 15 residues. DNA for the CDR3: TGTGCCAGCAGCCCCCCGAAGGGAGCTAATGAAAAACTGTTTTTT. Its protein is CASSPPKGANEKLFF.

The chain employs TRBV5-4 and TRBJ1-1; the D is unclear. The CDR3 totals 13 residues. The germline V and J ends were trimmed by 2 bases and 7 bases, with 12 bases remaining between them. CDR1 is SGHNT and CDR2 is YYREEE in the germline V gene (reference sequence). The CDR3 spells CASSFTRSGEAFF. The CDR3 nucleotides are TGTGCCAGCAGCTTTACCCGAAGCGGTGAAGCTTTCTTT.